The entry below gives a single T cell receptor (beta chain) sequence along with its context. The target antigen is unknown. V was cut by 0 bases and J by 8 bases, with 11 bases left in between. In germline, CDR1 is SGHKS, CDR2 YYEKEE (reference sequence). This CDR3 has 13 residues. This record comes from a study of T cell responses to AZD1222 COVID-19 vaccine. Broader study findings: Repertoire sampling occurred only after the peak T cell response.

The table came from immunoSEQ multiplex PCR; TCRdb's copy has only in-frame clones and leaves some out. The table has tens of thousands of clones, around 91% seen once; the top ten hold around 5%. This TCR came from an adult in good health. The rearrangement links TRBV5-5 to TRBJ1-2, with D hard to call. The material was peripheral blood, obtained on day 0 of MenACWY control vaccination. CDR3 DNA: TGTGCCAGCAGCTTGGAACAGCTCCCGGGCTACACCTTC. It yields the protein CASSLEQLPGYTF.